This record looks at one T cell receptor beta chain sequence and its context. The germline V gene encodes CDR1 SGHAT and CDR2 FQNNGV. Trimming took 1 base from V and 6 from J, leaving 16 bases between them. The CDR3 totals 15 residues. Amplification by 5'RACE using constant-segment primers produced TCR alpha and TCR beta cDNA libraries that carried sample barcodes and UMIs. TCRdb re-called the 5' RACE reads with MiXCR, one entry per CDR3 protein. Among roughly 310,000 distinct CDR3 sequences listed, about a sixth were seen once. The sample belongs to a study of T-cell memory formation after mild COVID-19.

Sequencing input: PBMCs or a T cell subset sorted from them (not recorded which). This TCR came from a man between 18 and 29 years old who had mild COVID-19 (a few samples of this study predate the infection). Cell type and time point are not known. The rearrangement joins TRBV11-2 to TRBJ2-7; weak D call: TRBD2 (5 bases). The CDR3 is CASSLGRTSTGEQYF. The CDR3 DNA follows: TGTGCCAGCAGCTTAGGCCGAACTAGTACTGGCGAGCAGTACTTC.